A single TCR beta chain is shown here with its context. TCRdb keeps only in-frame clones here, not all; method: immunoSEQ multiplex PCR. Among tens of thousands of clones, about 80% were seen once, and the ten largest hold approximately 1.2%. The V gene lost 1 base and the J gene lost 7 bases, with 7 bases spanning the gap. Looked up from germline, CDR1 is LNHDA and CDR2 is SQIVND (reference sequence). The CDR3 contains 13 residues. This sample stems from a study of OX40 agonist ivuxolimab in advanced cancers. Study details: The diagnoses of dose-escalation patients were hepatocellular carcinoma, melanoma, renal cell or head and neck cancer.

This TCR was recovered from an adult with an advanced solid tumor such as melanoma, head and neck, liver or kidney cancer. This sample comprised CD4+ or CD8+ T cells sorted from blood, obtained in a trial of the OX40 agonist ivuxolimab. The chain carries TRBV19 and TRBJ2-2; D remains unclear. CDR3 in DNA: TGTGCCAGTAGTATAGGCGGCATCGGGGAGCTGTTTTTT. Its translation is CASSIGGIGELFF.